The clone carrying this T cell receptor (beta chain) was observed a few times. The data originate from a study of blood T cell repertoires in COVID-19. TCRdb's table, derived via immunoSEQ multiplex PCR, lists solely in-frame clones and lacks some. The data show about 36,000 clones, with 90% seen just once and 4% to 6% held by the top ten. The sequence derives from a human donor in a cohort sampled during active COVID-19. The sample taken for sequencing was peripheral blood.

The CDR3 DNA is TGTGCCAGCTCACCTCGGGACACCGGGGAGCTGTTTTTT. Its protein product is CASSPRDTGELFF. This chain links TRBV18 with TRBJ2-2; D is uncertain. Germline CDR1 is KGHSH and CDR2 is LQKENI. The V end lost 3 bases, the J end lost 3 bases, and 5 bases lay between the germline ends. The CDR3 has 13 residues.